These 29 T cell receptor beta chains originate from one sample sequenced in a study of regulatory T cells in long-lasting Graves disease. Libraries of TCR beta came from iRepertoire HTBI primers plus Arm-PCR of CDR3 regions. TCRdb analysed the multiplex PCR reads with MiXCR anew, one entry per CDR3 protein. Counted here are roughly 420,000 distinct CDR3 sequences, around 15% occurring once; the ten biggest clones make up approximately 17%. Time point indicated: newly diagnosed GD, antithyroid drugs for less than 3 months. There was RNA extracted from PBMCs, and the TCR library was made from it. The data also belong to a second study, concerning T cells in Graves' hyperthyroidism and ophthalmopathy.

Material: peripheral blood mononuclear cells (PBMCs), obtained at new diagnosis, from a patient treated with antithyroid drugs. Receptors were obtained from a woman aged 45-59 years with Graves disease.

The chain has TRBV28 and TRBJ1-5; D call uncertain. The length of the CDR3 is 14 residues. V lost 2 bases and J lost 0, with 5 bases in between. Per the germline V gene, CDR1 is MDHEN and CDR2 is SYDVKM. CDR3 DNA: TGTGCCAGCAGTTTACACTATAGCAATCAGCCCCAGCATTTT. This codes for CASSLHYSNQPQHF.

This clonotype was counted at least ten times. The chain couples TRBV24-1 to TRBJ2-7, with a tentative D call TRBD1 (6 bases). This CDR3 comprises 13 residues. V was pared by 9 bases and J by 4 bases, with 15 bases between. Germline loops: CDR1 KGHDR, CDR2 SFDVKD. The CDR3 reads CATSAGVGYEQYF. CDR3 bases: TGTGCCACCTCAGCAGGGGTCGGGTACGAGCAGTACTTC.

The sample holds many counts of this clonotype. V is TRBV30 and J is TRBJ1-1; TRBD1 might be the D (5 bases). Looked up from germline, CDR1 is GTSNPN and CDR2 is SVGIG (reference sequence). The CDR3 has 14 amino acids. Deletions cut 2 bases from V and 0 bases from J, with 10 bases between. CDR3 amino acids: CAWSFSTVNTEAFF. The DNA for the CDR3 is TGTGCCTGGAGTTTCTCGACAGTGAACACTGAAGCTTTCTTT.

In this sample, this clonotype turned up many times. This sequence joins TRBV6-1 and TRBJ2-5; D is unresolved. This CDR3 has 14 amino acids. Germline values: CDR1 MNHNS, CDR2 SASEGT. V was clipped by 4 bases and J by 2 bases, with 11 bases between them. The CDR3 DNA is TGTGCCAGCAGTGTCGAAGGGATTCAAGAGACCCAGTACTTC. Translated, it gives CASSVEGIQETQYF.

This clonotype was detected many times. Here the CDR3 reads CSAREGQYTRGQFF. CDR3 nucleotides: TGCAGTGCTAGGGAGGGACAGTATACCAGGGGGCAGTTCTTC. The chain joins TRBV20-1 to TRBJ2-1; possibly TRBD1 for D (7 bases). The V gene lost 3 bases and the J gene lost 12 bases, with 21 bases spanning the gap. Germline V gives CDR1 DFQATT, CDR2 SNEGSKA (reference sequence). This CDR3 region has 14 residues.

This clonotype appeared many times. The chain carries TRBV30 and TRBJ1-1; D is uncertain. This CDR3 has 12 residues. The germline V gene has CDR1 GTSNPN and CDR2 SVGIG (reference sequence). The germline V and J ends were trimmed by 2 bases and 5 bases, with 9 bases remaining between them. CDR3 protein: CAWSPDGTEAFF. The CDR3, as DNA: TGTGCCTGGAGTCCGGACGGGACTGAAGCTTTCTTT.

There are a few counts of this clonotype. J is TRBJ1-2 and V is TRBV30; no clear D gene. CDR1 and CDR2 from the germline V gene are GTSNPN and SVGIG (reference sequence). Between the trimmed V and J ends, which lost 4 bases and 3 bases, there was a span of 15 bases. The CDR3 is made up of 14 amino acids. The CDR3 region has the DNA TGTGCCTGGAAGTTAAGCCTGAGCGACTATGGCTACACCTTC. It specifies CAWKLSLSDYGYTF.

This clonotype was seen at least ten times. This chain links TRBV28 with TRBJ2-1; a weak D match, TRBD1 (6 bases). This CDR3 has 17 residues. Trimming took off 3 bases at V and 2 bases at J, with 17 bases between the two ends. CDR1 MDHEN and CDR2 SYDVKM come from the germline V gene. The CDR3 bases are TGTGCCAGCAGTTTGCCACCAACAGGGCCGCCCTACAATGAGCAGTTCTTC. This gives the protein CASSLPPTGPPYNEQFF.

This clonotype was seen many times. The rearrangement joins TRBV28 to TRBJ2-7; TRBD2 matches at 9 bases. Looked up from germline, CDR1 is MDHEN and CDR2 is SYDVKM. The V gene end was trimmed by 6 bases and the J gene end by 4 bases; junction bases not matched to a gene: 4. This CDR3 has 13 amino acids. CDR3 amino acids: CASRGSGRYEQYF. CDR3 in DNA: TGTGCCAGCAGGGGAAGCGGGAGGTACGAGCAGTACTTC.

This clonotype was counted ten times or more. V gene TRBV3-1 combines with J gene TRBJ2-5; weak D call: TRBD2 (6 bases). Germline V gene sequence: CDR1 LGHDT, CDR2 YNNKEL (reference sequence). The V and J ends lost 5 bases and 4 bases respectively, with 11 bases between them. The CDR3 is 13 residues long. CDR3 loop: CASSFSGAETQYF. The CDR3 DNA follows: TGTGCCAGCAGCTTTAGCGGCGCAGAGACCCAGTACTTC.

In its sample, this clonotype was seen many times. V and J are TRBV28 and TRBJ2-7, with D hard to call. Germline values: CDR1 MDHEN, CDR2 SYDVKM. CDR3 length equals 16 residues. The V and J ends lost 3 bases and 0 bases respectively, with 15 bases between them. This CDR3 reads CASSFNSWGNSYEQYF. CDR3 nucleotide sequence: TGTGCCAGCAGTTTCAACTCGTGGGGAAACTCCTACGAGCAGTACTTC. Full variable domain (outside the CDR3, taken from reference TRBV28 and TRBJ2-7): DVKVTQSSRYLVKRTGEKVFLECVQDMDHENMFWYRQDPGLGLRLIYFSYDVKMKEKGDIPEGYSVSREKKERFSLILESASTNQTSMYLCASSFNSWGNSYEQYFGPGTRLTVT.

The chain combines TRBV20-1 with TRBJ1-2, with 8 nucleotides matching TRBD1. Germline V CDR1 and CDR2: DFQATT, SNEGSKA (reference sequence). V was clipped by 0 bases and J by 4 bases; unmatched bases: 13. CDR3 length: 17 amino acids. Here the CDR3 DNA reads TGCAGTGCTAGAGATTCCTCTCTAACAGGGGGTACCTATGGCTACACCTTC. Translating it yields CSARDSSLTGGTYGYTF.

This clonotype was seen many times. The chain carries TRBV2 and TRBJ1-5; 8 bases align to TRBD1. CDR3 length: 15 residues. Germline V CDR1 and CDR2: SNHLY, FYNNEI. V was clipped by 3 bases and J by 3 bases; unmatched bases: 4. CDR3 region: CASSEQGAINQPQHF. The CDR3, as DNA: TGTGCCAGCAGTGAGCAGGGGGCTATCAATCAGCCCCAGCATTTT.

This clonotype was detected many times. The rearrangement joins TRBV2 to TRBJ2-2, with D possibly TRBD2 on 6 matching bases. This CDR3 is 17 amino acids long. Trimming shortened V by 3 bases and J by 3 bases, and 17 bases separated the two germline ends. Germline CDR1 and CDR2: SNHLY and FYNNEI. The CDR3 DNA is TGTGCCAGCAGTGAGATCGCCGGGACTGAGGACACCGGGGAGCTGTTTTTT. Translation: CASSEIAGTEDTGELFF. Full variable domain (outside the CDR3, taken from reference TRBV2 and TRBJ2-2): EPEVTQTPSHQVTQMGQEVILRCVPISNHLYFYWYRQILGQKVEFLVSFYNNEISEKSEIFDDQFSVERPDGSNFTLKIRSTKLEDSAMYFCASSEIAGTEDTGELFFGEGSRLTVL.

At least ten counts were recorded for this clonotype. This chain connects TRBV7-3 to TRBJ2-3, with TRBD2 as a possible D gene (5 bases). The CDR3 is made up of 15 amino acids. From germline, CDR1 is SGHTA and CDR2 FQGTGA. V was trimmed by 1 base and J by 1 base, leaving 9 bases between them. This CDR3 is CASSLNAGRTDTQYF. The CDR3 bases are TGTGCCAGCAGCTTAAATGCGGGCCGCACAGATACGCAGTATTTT.

This clonotype was observed a few times. The chain carries TRBV24-1 and TRBJ1-2, with 8 bases fitting TRBD1. Unmatched junction bases numbered 6, after V lost 4 bases and J lost 3 bases. Germline V gives CDR1 KGHDR, CDR2 SFDVKD. The CDR3 is 15 amino acids. CDR3 sequence reads: CATSDTGTGDYGYTF. The CDR3 region has the DNA TGTGCCACCAGTGACACCGGGACAGGAGACTATGGCTACACCTTC.

In this sample, this clonotype turned up many times. The rearrangement joins TRBV9 to TRBJ2-1, with D maybe TRBD2 (5 bases). CDR1 and CDR2 (germline): SGDLS, YYNGEE. Between the trimmed V and J ends, which lost 4 bases and 0 bases, there was a span of 17 bases. The CDR3 is made up of 17 amino acids. The CDR3 DNA sequence: TGTGCCAGCAGCCCACAACTAGACTCGAGCTCCTACAATGAGCAGTTCTTC. Amino acids: CASSPQLDSSSYNEQFF.

This clonotype was observed a few times. The chain is built from TRBV5-4 and TRBJ2-1, with 9 positions matching TRBD1. The CDR3 length is 15 residues. Germline CDR1 reads SGHNT; CDR2 reads YYREEE (reference sequence). V shed 4 bases and J 10 bases; nucleotides not matched to a gene: 12. CDR3: CASSRGQGVWEEQFF. The CDR3 coding sequence is TGTGCCAGCAGCCGGGGACAGGGAGTTTGGGAAGAGCAGTTCTTC.

V and J are TRBV6-6 and TRBJ1-2, with D perhaps matching TRBD1 (6 bases). This CDR3 has 16 amino acids. The germline CDR1 and CDR2 sequences are MNHNY and SVGAGI (reference sequence). Trimming removed 0 bases from V and 6 bases from J, with 17 bases in between. The CDR3 region has the DNA TGTGCCAGCAGTTACTCGGACAGCCCGGGGGATCATGGCTACACCTTC. This sequence encodes CASSYSDSPGDHGYTF.

The sample holds many counts of this clonotype. V gene TRBV10-2 combines with J gene TRBJ1-2, with D maybe TRBD1 (5 bases). Trimming took 4 bases from V and 5 from J, leaving 14 bases between them. The CDR3 has 14 residues. Germline V gene sequence: CDR1 WSHSY, CDR2 SAAADI. The CDR3 region is CASSALDRDYGYTF. The CDR3 region has the DNA TGCGCCAGCAGTGCATTAGACAGAGATTATGGCTACACCTTC.

Only a few counts were recorded for this clonotype. The rearrangement uses TRBV12-3 or TRBV12-4 and TRBJ2-2; 7 positions agree with TRBD1. The CDR3 is 19 residues long. V lost 6 bases to trimming and J lost 0 bases; unmatched junction nucleotides: 16. The CDR3 region has the DNA TGTGCCAGCAGGCCCCGGGACAGTTCAGCTGCTTCGAACACCGGGGAGCTGTTTTTT. Its translation is CASRPRDSSAASNTGELFF.

This clonotype has at least ten counts. CDR3 sequence reads: CASSLTAGHGTDTQYF. The CDR3 DNA reads as TGCGCCAGCAGCTTGACGGCAGGTCATGGCACAGATACGCAGTATTTT. The chain links TRBV5-1 to TRBJ2-3, with unresolved D. V gave up 1 base and J gave up 1 base, with 13 bases separating them. The germline V gene has CDR1 SGHRS and CDR2 YFSETQ. The CDR3 totals 16 residues. Drawing the rest from reference TRBV5-1 and TRBJ2-3, the complete variable domain is KAGVTQTPRYLIKTRGQQVTLSCSPISGHRSVSWYQQTPGQGLQFLFEYFSETQRNKGNFPGRFSGRQFSNSRSEMNVSTLELGDSALYLCASSLTAGHGTDTQYFGPGTRLTVL.

This clonotype was counted only a few times. At one boundary the junction diverges from the germline segment, which might be a read error. The chain couples TRBV4-1 to TRBJ1-2; D not certain. CDR1 is MGHRA and CDR2 is YSYEKL in the germline V gene. The CDR3 runs to 16 residues. The DNA of the CDR3 is TGTGCCAGCAGCCAAGAAATAGGAACAGTCGACTATGGCTACACCTTC. Protein: CASSQEIGTVDYGYTF.

In DNA, the CDR3 is TGCAGCGTGACCAAGCGGGCGAGCTCCTACAATGAGCAGTTCTTC. Translated: CSVTKRASSYNEQFF. The rearrangement uses TRBV29-1 and TRBJ2-1, with D perhaps TRBD2 (6 bases). V lost 6 bases, J lost 0 bases, and 15 bases lay in between. The germline gives CDR1 SQVTM, CDR2 ANQGSEA. The CDR3 has 15 amino acids.

Remarks on this clonotype: Just one base apart from a much larger clone, this may be a read error. CDR3 sequence (DNA): TGTGCCAGCAGTTGGTACCCCGGGACAGCCCCGAGGAATGAGCAGCTCTTC. It yields the protein CASSWYPGTAPRNEQLF. V and J are TRBV6-2 or TRBV6-3 and TRBJ2-1; 7 positions agree with TRBD1. The CDR3 is made up of 17 amino acids. Germline V lookup: CDR1 MNHEY, CDR2 SVGEGT.

The CDR3 loop reads CASSDTGTGANEQFF. For the CDR3, the DNA is TGTGCCAGCAGCGACACCGGGACAGGGGCCAATGAGCAGTTCTTC. The J gene is TRBJ2-1, the V gene TRBV9, with 10 bases lining up with TRBD1. This CDR3 has 15 amino acids. Looked up from germline, CDR1 is SGDLS and CDR2 is YYNGEE. J gave up 6 bases and V 3 bases, and 6 bases lay outside the gene matches.

This clonotype has just a few counts. J is TRBJ2-4 and V is TRBV9; no firm D call. CDR3 length equals 16 residues. Germline V CDR1 and CDR2: SGDLS, YYNGEE. V was trimmed by 1 base and J by 4 bases, leaving 15 bases between them. The CDR3 DNA reads as TGTGCCAGCAGCGTAAGTCCGGATACAACAAAAAACATTCAGTACTTC. Translated: CASSVSPDTTKNIQYF.

This clonotype was picked up many times. The chain couples TRBV6-9 to TRBJ2-1; the match to TRBD2 covers 11 bases. The CDR3 has 16 residues. From germline, CDR1 is MNHGY and CDR2 SVAAGI. With 3 bases clipped from V and 4 bases from J, the junction kept 5 bases outside the gene matches. The CDR3 is CASSYRTSGPYNEQFF. CDR3 bases: TGTGCCAGCAGTTACAGGACTAGCGGGCCTTACAATGAGCAGTTCTTC.

This clonotype occurred many times. V and J are TRBV3-1 and TRBJ2-7; 10 bases fit TRBD2. V lost 3 bases and J lost 5; bases outside the gene matches: 4. This CDR3 region has 14 residues. Germline V gene data show CDR1 as LGHDT and CDR2 as YNNKEL (reference sequence). Written as DNA, the CDR3 is TGTGCCAGCAGCCAGACTAGCGGGCTTCACGAGCAGTACTTC. Translated: CASSQTSGLHEQYF.